The 28 T cell receptor beta chains in this list originate from one sample, sequenced in a study of T cells in localized non-small cell lung cancer. Sequenced by immunoSEQ multiplex PCR; TCRdb stores in-frame clones only, minus some. The sample carries roughly 24,000 clones, under 95% recorded once. This sample comprised peripheral blood, obtained before any cancer treatment. The receptors come from a female donor at least 60 years old with stage II squamous cell lung carcinoma.

The V and J genes are TRBV28 and TRBJ1-4; 9 bases match TRBD1. Germline lookup yields CDR1 MDHEN and CDR2 SYDVKM. This CDR3 contains 15 residues. V was clipped by 3 bases and J by 8 bases; unmatched bases: 7. The CDR3 region is CASSFRTGVKEKLFF. The CDR3 DNA reads as TGTGCCAGCAGTTTTCGGACAGGGGTAAAGGAAAAACTGTTTTTT.

The chain carries TRBV4-1 and TRBJ2-7, with a possible D match to TRBD2 (5 bases). V was trimmed by 1 base and J by 3 bases, leaving 13 bases between them. The CDR3 has 15 amino acids. CDR1 is MGHRA, CDR2 YSYEKL, per germline. This CDR3 reads CASSQGNEGDYEQYF. The CDR3 DNA reads as TGCGCCAGCAGCCAAGGAAATGAGGGAGACTACGAGCAGTACTTC.

CDR3: CASSQRAGTSGMTGELFF. The CDR3 nucleotides are TGTGCCAGCAGCCAAAGGGCAGGGACTAGCGGGATGACCGGGGAGCTGTTTTTT. This chain joins TRBV4-2 and TRBJ2-2; 13 bases are shared with TRBD2. CDR3 length: 18 amino acids. Trimming cost V 2 bases and J 5 bases; bases outside gene matches: 8. CDR1 and CDR2 from the germline V gene are LGHNA and YNFKEQ.

The count of this clone is one. This rearrangement joins TRBV5-1 to TRBJ2-1; 7 bases match TRBD2. The CDR3 totals 16 residues. V lost 0 bases, J lost 6 bases, and 9 bases stayed unmatched. CDR1 is SGHRS, CDR2 YFSETQ, per germline. As DNA, the CDR3 is TGCGCCAGCAGCTTGGAAGGCGGGGGACGTGGCAATGAGCAGTTCTTC. As protein: CASSLEGGGRGNEQFF. Together with reference TRBV5-1 and TRBJ2-1, the CDR3 gives the full variable domain: KAGVTQTPRYLIKTRGQQVTLSCSPISGHRSVSWYQQTPGQGLQFLFEYFSETQRNKGNFPGRFSGRQFSNSRSEMNVSTLELGDSALYLCASSLEGGGRGNEQFFGPGTRLTVL.

The V gene is TRBV11-3, the J gene TRBJ2-3, with 9 bases identical to TRBD1. V shed 5 bases, J shed 2 bases, and the junction held 11 bases outside the gene matches. This CDR3 contains 17 residues. Per the germline V gene, CDR1 is SGHNT and CDR2 is YENEEA. The CDR3 sequence is CASSRGTGTGFTDTQYF. The CDR3 DNA follows: TGTGCCAGCAGCCGAGGTACAGGGACAGGGTTCACAGATACGCAGTATTTT. Full variable domain (outside the CDR3, taken from reference TRBV11-3 and TRBJ2-3): EAGVVQSPRYKIIEKKQPVAFWCNPISGHNTLYWYLQNLGQGPELLIRYENEEAVDDSQLPKDRFSAERLKGVDSTLKIQPAELGDSAVYLCASSRGTGTGFTDTQYFGPGTRLTVL.

V and J are TRBV15 and TRBJ1-6, with D hard to call. There are 14 residues in the CDR3. CDR1 LNHNV and CDR2 YYDKDF come from the germline V gene (reference sequence). V was shortened by 9 bases and J by 7 bases, with 16 bases between the two germline ends. CDR3: CATGRARVNSPLHF. The CDR3 nucleotides are TGTGCCACAGGGAGGGCCCGTGTGAATTCACCCCTCCACTTT. Based on the CDR3 plus reference TRBV15 and TRBJ1-6, the full variable domain is DAMVIQNPRYQVTQFGKPVTLSCSQTLNHNVMYWYQQKSSQAPKLLFHYYDKDFNNEADTPDNFQSRRPNTSFCFLDIRSPGLGDTAMYLCATGRARVNSPLHFGNGTRLTVT.

The chain is built from TRBV29-1 and TRBJ2-7, with D possibly being TRBD2 (5 bases). CDR1 is SQVTM and CDR2 is ANQGSEA in the germline V gene. V dropped 3 bases and J dropped 5 bases, with 14 bases sitting between them. The CDR3 covers 13 residues. The CDR3: CSVDREIGDEQYF. The CDR3 DNA sequence: TGCAGCGTTGACCGAGAGATCGGGGACGAGCAGTACTTC.

In this sample, this clone turned up a few times. This sequence joins TRBV10-3 and TRBJ2-1; TRBD2 agrees at 10 bases. The CDR3 covers 15 residues. Germline CDR1 is ENHRY and CDR2 is SYGVKD. V lost 3 bases to trimming and J lost 8 bases; unmatched junction nucleotides: 7. This CDR3 reads CAISDIAGGRDEQFF. CDR3 sequence (DNA): TGTGCCATCAGTGATATAGCGGGGGGTCGCGATGAGCAGTTCTTC.

The CDR3 DNA is TGTGCCAGCAGCCGCCAACTAGCGGGAGTTAGCGAGCAGTACTTC. Protein: CASSRQLAGVSEQYF. The chain uses TRBV7-2 and TRBJ2-7; TRBD2 agrees at 11 bases. The CDR3 has 15 amino acids. Trimming took 5 bases from V and 6 from J; bases not matched to a gene: 9. From germline, CDR1 is SGHTA and CDR2 FQGNSA.

The rearrangement joins TRBV4-3 to TRBJ1-2, with 7 positions matching TRBD1. The CDR3 contains 15 residues. Germline loops: CDR1 LGHNA, CDR2 YSLEER. V was clipped by 4 bases and J by 3 bases; unmatched bases: 8. The CDR3 protein is CASSPVAGGDYGYTF. The CDR3, as DNA: TGCGCCAGCAGCCCAGTGGCAGGGGGTGACTATGGCTACACCTTC.

The genes are TRBV5-1 and TRBJ2-5, with D possibly being TRBD1 (5 bases). The germline gives CDR1 SGHRS, CDR2 YFSETQ. The CDR3 sequence is 13 residues long. Trimming shortened V by 4 bases and J by 2 bases, and 9 bases separated the two germline ends. The CDR3 protein is CASSLDNQETQYF. The CDR3 bases are TGCGCCAGCAGCCTGGACAATCAAGAGACCCAGTACTTC.

The genes are TRBV29-1 and TRBJ1-1; D is ambiguous. The CDR3 loop spans 13 amino acids. CDR1 and CDR2 from the germline V gene are SQVTM and ANQGSEA. The V end was cut by 0 bases, the J end by 0 bases, with 5 bases between. CDR3 DNA: TGCAGCGTTGAAGAGTACATGAACACTGAAGCTTTCTTT. This encodes CSVEEYMNTEAFF. Full variable domain (outside the CDR3, taken from reference TRBV29-1 and TRBJ1-1): SAVISQKPSRDICQRGTSLTIQCQVDSQVTMMFWYRQQPGQSLTLIATANQGSEATYESGFVIDKFPISRPNLTFSTLTVSNMSPEDSSIYLCSVEEYMNTEAFFGQGTRLTVV.

This clone was seen a few times. The gene calls are TRBV11-2 and TRBJ1-2; TRBD1 might be the D (5 bases). Deletions cut 2 bases from V and 5 bases from J, with 18 bases between. Germline V lookup: CDR1 SGHAT, CDR2 FQNNGV. This CDR3 region has 16 residues. The CDR3 region has the DNA TGTGCCAGCAGCTTAAGGGCCGGGGACGGACGATATGGCTACACCTTC. Protein: CASSLRAGDGRYGYTF. The whole variable domain, remainder taken from reference TRBV11-2 and TRBJ1-2, is EAGVAQSPRYKIIEKRQSVAFWCNPISGHATLYWYQQILGQGPKLLIQFQNNGVVDDSQLPKDRFSAERLKGVDSTLKIQPAKLEDSAVYLCASSLRAGDGRYGYTFGSGTRLTVV.

The V gene is TRBV27, the J gene TRBJ2-7; D is unresolved. With 3 bases removed from V and 0 bases from J, the gap between germline ends came to 9 bases. The CDR3 contains 14 residues. Germline V gene lookup returns CDR1 MNHEY and CDR2 SMNVEV (reference sequence). The CDR3 is CASSFKYSSYEQYF. The CDR3 DNA reads as TGTGCCAGCAGTTTCAAGTATAGCTCCTACGAGCAGTACTTC.

V is TRBV5-6 and J is TRBJ2-1; no firm D call. The CDR3 totals 13 residues. The V gene lost 5 bases and the J gene lost 2 bases, with 8 bases spanning the gap. The germline V gene has CDR1 SGHDT and CDR2 YYEEEE. CDR3 protein: CASRIGTYNEQFF. The CDR3 DNA follows: TGTGCCAGCAGGATCGGAACCTACAATGAGCAGTTCTTC.

This clone has just one count. This chain joins TRBV5-1 and TRBJ1-3, with D possibly matching TRBD1 (5 bases). Trimming removed 4 bases from V and 4 bases from J, with 24 bases in between. Germline CDR1 is SGHRS and CDR2 is YFSETQ. This CDR3 comprises 18 residues. CDR3 amino acids: CASSQQTALGNRGNTIYF. CDR3 DNA: TGCGCCAGCAGCCAACAGACAGCGTTAGGTAACCGAGGAAACACCATATATTTT.

The genes are TRBV6-1 and TRBJ2-3; 9 positions agree with TRBD2. The J segment lost 3 bases and the V segment lost 7 bases, leaving 8 bases of the junction unmatched. Germline V gene data show CDR1 as MNHNS and CDR2 as SASEGT. This CDR3 has 15 amino acids. CDR3 sequence reads: CASTQAGGKTDTQYF. CDR3 in DNA: TGTGCCAGCACGCAAGCGGGAGGCAAAACAGATACGCAGTATTTT.

The chain joins TRBV7-2 to TRBJ2-7; perhaps D is TRBD1 or TRBD2 (5 bases each). Germline V CDR1 and CDR2: SGHTA, FQGNSA. The CDR3 contains 14 residues. Between the trimmed V and J ends, which lost 5 bases and 2 bases, there was a span of 13 bases. The CDR3 nucleotides are TGTGCCAGCAGCCCATTGAAGGGACCCTACGAGCAGTACTTC. This gives the protein CASSPLKGPYEQYF.

The genes are TRBV5-1 and TRBJ2-7, with D perhaps matching TRBD1 or TRBD2 (5 bases each). Trimming took off 3 bases at V and 6 bases at J, with 13 bases between the two ends. Germline-derived CDR1 and CDR2 are SGHRS and YFSETQ. The CDR3 sequence is 13 residues long. CDR3 DNA: TGCGCCAGCAGCTGGGGGTCTAGTAGCGAGCAGTACTTC. This translates into CASSWGSSSEQYF.

This chain uses TRBV9 with TRBJ1-2, with D possibly matching TRBD1 (5 bases). Trimming took 4 bases from V and 5 from J, leaving 9 bases between them. The CDR3 spans 12 residues. In germline, CDR1 is SGDLS, CDR2 YYNGEE. The CDR3 reads CASSSRGYGYTF. In nucleotides, the CDR3 is TGTGCCAGCAGCTCAAGGGGATATGGCTACACCTTC.

The V and J genes are TRBV6-5 and TRBJ1-1, with 11 nucleotides matching TRBD1. Germline loops: CDR1 MNHEY, CDR2 SVGAGI. This CDR3 contains 16 residues. With 4 bases clipped from V and 0 bases from J, the junction kept 4 bases outside the gene matches. This CDR3 is CASSWTGGPMNTEAFF. The CDR3 coding sequence is TGTGCCAGCAGTTGGACAGGGGGCCCCATGAACACTGAAGCTTTCTTT.

In this sample, this clone turned up a few times. The V and J genes are TRBV30 and TRBJ2-2, with D perhaps TRBD2 (6 bases). This CDR3 has 15 amino acids. In germline, CDR1 is GTSNPN, CDR2 SVGIG (reference sequence). V was pared by 8 bases and J by 0 bases, with 16 bases between. The CDR3 is CARGRRGANTGELFF. DNA for the CDR3: TGTGCCCGAGGTCGGCGGGGCGCGAACACCGGGGAGCTGTTTTTT.

J is TRBJ1-6 and V is TRBV4-1; D gene ambiguous. The CDR3 contains 15 residues. V dropped 3 bases and J dropped 5 bases, with 11 bases sitting between them. CDR1 and CDR2 (germline): MGHRA, YSYEKL. CDR3 in amino acids: CASSQARNDNSPLHF. DNA for the CDR3: TGCGCCAGCAGCCAGGCCAGAAATGATAATTCACCCCTCCACTTT.

The chain couples TRBV11-3 to TRBJ1-1; D remains ambiguous. Trimming removed 1 base at V and 3 bases at J, with 12 bases between. CDR1 and CDR2 (germline): SGHNT, YENEEA. This CDR3 has 15 amino acids. CDR3 protein: CASSLAGVADTEAFF. The CDR3 region has the DNA TGTGCCAGCAGCTTAGCTGGGGTAGCGGACACTGAAGCTTTCTTT.

This chain uses TRBV19 with TRBJ1-2; possibly TRBD1 for D (6 bases). V dropped 3 bases and J dropped 8 bases, with 10 bases sitting between them. Germline V CDR1 and CDR2: LNHDA, SQIVND (reference sequence). This CDR3 spans 12 amino acids. CDR3 region: CASSMGARGYTF. The DNA for the CDR3 is TGTGCCAGTAGTATGGGGGCAAGGGGCTACACCTTC.

The rearrangement joins TRBV6-5 to TRBJ1-1; D is ambiguous. The CDR3 contains 15 residues. Trimming shortened V by 0 bases and J by 10 bases, and 18 bases separated the two germline ends. In germline, CDR1 is MNHEY, CDR2 SVGAGI. CDR3 coding DNA: TGTGCCAGCAGTTACTCGAGACCGTGGGAGTCGGGAGCTTTCTTT. Residues: CASSYSRPWESGAFF.

J is TRBJ1-3 and V is TRBV19; 7 bases agree with TRBD1. This CDR3 spans 18 amino acids. The germline CDR1 and CDR2 sequences are LNHDA and SQIVND (reference sequence). V trimming: 7 bases; J trimming: 1 base; junction bases outside the gene matches: 16. The CDR3 is CASTKYRDSRTSGNTIYF. The CDR3 DNA reads TGTGCCAGTACCAAATACCGGGACAGCAGAACTTCTGGAAACACCATATATTTT.

This sequence joins TRBV30 and TRBJ1-3, with D unclear. Looked up from germline, CDR1 is GTSNPN and CDR2 is SVGIG (reference sequence). V gave up 1 base and J gave up 0 bases, with 7 bases separating them. The CDR3 totals 14 residues. As DNA, the CDR3 is TGTGCCTGGAGTGGTACCTTCTCTGGAAACACCATATATTTT. Translation gives CAWSGTFSGNTIYF.